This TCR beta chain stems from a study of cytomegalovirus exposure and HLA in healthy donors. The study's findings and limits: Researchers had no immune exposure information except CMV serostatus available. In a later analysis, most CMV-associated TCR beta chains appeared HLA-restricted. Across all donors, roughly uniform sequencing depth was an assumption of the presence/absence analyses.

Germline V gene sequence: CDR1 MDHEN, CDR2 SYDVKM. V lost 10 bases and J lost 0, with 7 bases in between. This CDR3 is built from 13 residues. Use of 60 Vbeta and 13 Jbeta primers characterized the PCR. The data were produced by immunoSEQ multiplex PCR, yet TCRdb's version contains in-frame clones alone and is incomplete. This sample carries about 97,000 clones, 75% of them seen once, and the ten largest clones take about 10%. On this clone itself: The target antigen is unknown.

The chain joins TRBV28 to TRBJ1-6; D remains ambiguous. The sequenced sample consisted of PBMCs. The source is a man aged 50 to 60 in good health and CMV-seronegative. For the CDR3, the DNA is TGTGCCACCTTGAGCTCCTATAATTCACCCCTCCACTTT. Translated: CATLSSYNSPLHF.